The TCR beta chain under discussion was sequenced for a study of shared clonotypes between healthy human individuals. General study findings and limits: Investigators collected only blood, and repertoires in tissues likely differ. Naive subsets typically showed greater estimated richness than memory subsets.

Only CD45RO-negative cells positively selected for CCR7 counted as naive CD8 cells, so terminally differentiated effector memory CD45RA+ cells were excluded. Donors comprised healthy HIV-negative adults lacking recent acute infections or vaccinations. CDR1 and CDR2 from the germline V gene are SGHTA and FQGNSA. This CDR3 is built from 14 residues. V shed 2 bases and J 2 bases; nucleotides not matched to a gene: 1. As concerns this clone: The antigen is unknown. In the same sample, other DNA sequences code for this CDR3.

Assay: immunoSEQ multiplex PCR; the TCRdb copy retains only in-frame clones and omits some. Of about 580,000 clones listed, 95% to 98% are singletons. The chain uses TRBV7-2 and TRBJ2-5, with 8 bases that match TRBD1. This TCR was recovered from a man aged 25-40 years in good health. The material sequenced was naive CD8+ T cells sorted from blood. CDR3 loop: CASSLNRGQETQYF. The CDR3 coding sequence is TGTGCCAGCAGCTTAAACAGGGGGCAAGAGACCCAGTACTTC.